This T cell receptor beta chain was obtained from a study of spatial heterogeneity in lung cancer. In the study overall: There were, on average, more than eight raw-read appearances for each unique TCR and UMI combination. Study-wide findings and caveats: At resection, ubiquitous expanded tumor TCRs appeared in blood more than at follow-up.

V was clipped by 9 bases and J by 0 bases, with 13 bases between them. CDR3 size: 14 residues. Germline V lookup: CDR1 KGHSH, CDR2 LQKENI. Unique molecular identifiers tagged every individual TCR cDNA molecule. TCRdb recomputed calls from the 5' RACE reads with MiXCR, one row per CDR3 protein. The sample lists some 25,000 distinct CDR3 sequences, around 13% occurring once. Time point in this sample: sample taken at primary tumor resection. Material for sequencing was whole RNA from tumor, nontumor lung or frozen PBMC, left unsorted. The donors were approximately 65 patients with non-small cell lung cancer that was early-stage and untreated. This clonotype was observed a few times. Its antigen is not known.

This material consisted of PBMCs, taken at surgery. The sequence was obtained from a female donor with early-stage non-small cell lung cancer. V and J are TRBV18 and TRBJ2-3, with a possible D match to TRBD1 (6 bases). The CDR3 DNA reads TGTGCCAGTTCCTACAGGGCTAGCACAGATACGCAGTATTTT. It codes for CASSYRASTDTQYF.